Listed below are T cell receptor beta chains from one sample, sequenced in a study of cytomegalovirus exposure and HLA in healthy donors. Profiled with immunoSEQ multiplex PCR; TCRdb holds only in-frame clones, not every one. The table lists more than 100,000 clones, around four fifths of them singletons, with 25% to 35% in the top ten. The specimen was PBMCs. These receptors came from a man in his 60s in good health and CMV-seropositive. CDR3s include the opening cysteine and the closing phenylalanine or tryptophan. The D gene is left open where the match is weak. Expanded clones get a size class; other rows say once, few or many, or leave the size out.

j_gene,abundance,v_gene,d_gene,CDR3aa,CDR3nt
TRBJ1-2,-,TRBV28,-,CASSSLLTGRWNYGYTF,TGTGCCAGCAGTTCCCTCCTTACAGGAAGATGGAACTATGGCTACACCTTC
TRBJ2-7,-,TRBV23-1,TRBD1,CASRLGQGNEQYF,TGCGCCAGCAGATTGGGACAGGGCAACGAGCAGTACTTC
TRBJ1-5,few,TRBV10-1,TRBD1,CASRGGQGYQPQHF,TGCGCCAGCAGGGGGGGACAGGGGTATCAGCCCCAGCATTTT
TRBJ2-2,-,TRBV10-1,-,CASSEAAYGELFF,TGCGCCAGCAGTGAGGCAGCGTACGGGGAGCTGTTTTTT
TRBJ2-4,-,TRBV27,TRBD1,CASSLGQGLAKNIQYF,TGTGCCAGCAGCTTGGGACAGGGTCTAGCCAAAAACATTCAGTACTTC
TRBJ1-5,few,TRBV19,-,CASTPRVAGNSNQPQHF,TGTGCCAGTACCCCGAGGGTGGCGGGCAATAGCAATCAGCCCCAGCATTTT
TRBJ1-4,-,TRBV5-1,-,CASSLEREKLFF,TGCGCCAGCAGCTTGGAACGGGAAAAACTGTTTTTT
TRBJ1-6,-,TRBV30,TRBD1,CAWSVGGPYGLHF,TGTGCCTGGAGTGTAGGGGGCCCCTACGGACTCCACTTT
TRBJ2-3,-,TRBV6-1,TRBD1,CASSEVGTGGPDTQYF,TGTGCCAGCAGTGAAGTAGGAACAGGGGGCCCAGATACGCAGTATTTT
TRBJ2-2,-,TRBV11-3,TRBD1,CASSADRGDTGELFF,TGTGCCAGCAGCGCGGACAGGGGGGACACCGGGGAGCTGTTTTTT
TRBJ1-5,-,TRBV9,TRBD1,CASSSGGSSYQPQHF,TGTGCCAGCAGCTCAGGGGGGTCATCGTATCAGCCCCAGCATTTT
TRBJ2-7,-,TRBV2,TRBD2,CASSEGGGWGRSYEQYF,TGTGCCAGCAGTGAAGGGGGGGGTTGGGGTCGGTCCTACGAGCAGTACTTC
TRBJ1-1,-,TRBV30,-,CAWSVIRAEAFF,TGTGCCTGGAGTGTAATCAGGGCTGAAGCTTTCTTT
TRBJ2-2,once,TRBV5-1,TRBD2,CASSRDVGTSGSGDTGELFF,TGCGCCAGCAGCCGGGACGTAGGGACTAGCGGGAGTGGTGACACCGGGGAGCTGTTTTTT
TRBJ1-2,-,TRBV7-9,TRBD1,CASTFNLGTGSGYTF,TGTGCCAGCACCTTTAACCTAGGGACAGGGTCTGGCTACACCTTC
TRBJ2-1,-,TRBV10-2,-,CASSRLQGGVAYNEQFF,TGCGCCAGCAGTAGACTACAAGGGGGGGTGGCCTACAATGAGCAGTTCTTC
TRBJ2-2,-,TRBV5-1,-,CASSLAETNTGELFF,TGCGCCAGCAGCTTGGCAGAAACGAACACCGGGGAGCTGTTTTTT
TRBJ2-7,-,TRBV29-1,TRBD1,CSVLGGEEQYF,TGCAGCGTTCTAGGGGGCGAAGAGCAGTACTTC
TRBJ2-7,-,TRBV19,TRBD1,CARRDRVYEQYF,TGTGCCAGACGGGACAGGGTGTACGAGCAGTACTTC
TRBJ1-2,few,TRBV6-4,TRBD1,CASSDPGTGGNGYTF,TGTGCCAGCAGTGACCCGGGGACAGGGGGAAATGGCTACACCTTC
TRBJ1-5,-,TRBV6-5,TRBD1,CASTTGGQPQHF,TGTGCCAGCACGACAGGGGGCCAGCCCCAGCATTTT
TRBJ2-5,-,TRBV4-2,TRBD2,CASSQAASGGPGGETQYF,TGTGCCAGCAGCCAAGCGGCTAGCGGGGGGCCAGGGGGAGAGACCCAGTACTTC
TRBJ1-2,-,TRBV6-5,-,CASTSRAGGYGYTF,TGTGCCAGCACCTCACGGGCGGGGGGGTATGGCTACACCTTC
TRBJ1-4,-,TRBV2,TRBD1,CASSERQGALNEKLFF,TGTGCCAGCAGTGAACGACAGGGGGCGCTTAATGAAAAACTGTTTTTT
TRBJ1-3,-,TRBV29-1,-,CSALNPDSGNTIYF,TGCAGCGCCCTAAACCCCGACTCTGGAAACACCATATATTTT
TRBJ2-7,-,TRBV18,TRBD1,CASSKYPGQGASIDEQYF,TGTGCCAGCTCAAAATACCCGGGACAGGGGGCGTCGATCGACGAGCAGTACTTC
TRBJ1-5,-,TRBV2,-,CASSERTTNFGQPQHF,TGTGCCAGCAGTGAACGGACGACTAACTTCGGTCAGCCCCAGCATTTT
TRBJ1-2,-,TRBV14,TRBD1,CASSRTGQAYGYTF,TGTGCCAGCAGCCGGACAGGGCAAGCCTATGGCTACACCTTC
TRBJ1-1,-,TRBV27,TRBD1,CASSPQGFPTEAFF,TGTGCCAGCAGTCCACAGGGGTTCCCCACTGAAGCTTTCTTT
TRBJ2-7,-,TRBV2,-,CASSESTGYEQYF,TGTGCCAGCAGTGAATCCACCGGCTACGAGCAGTACTTC
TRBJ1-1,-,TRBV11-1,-,CASSLGAVTEAFF,TGTGCCAGCAGCTTAGGTGCGGTCACTGAAGCTTTCTTT
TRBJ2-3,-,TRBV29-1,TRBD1,CSVDEGALDTQYF,TGCAGCGTTGATGAGGGGGCACTAGATACGCAGTATTTT
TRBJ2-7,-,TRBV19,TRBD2,CASSNREGSYEQYF,TGTGCCAGTAGCAACCGGGAGGGCTCCTACGAGCAGTACTTC
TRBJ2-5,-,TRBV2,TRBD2,CASSPGTSVRETQYF,TGTGCCAGCAGCCCCGGGACTAGCGTCCGGGAGACCCAGTACTTC
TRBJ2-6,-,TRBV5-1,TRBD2,CASSWRPSGETGGANGLTF,TGCGCCAGCAGCTGGAGGCCTAGCGGGGAAACCGGTGGGGCCAACGGCCTGACTTTC
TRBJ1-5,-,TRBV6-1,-,CASRYRNQPQHF,TGTGCCAGCAGATACAGAAATCAGCCCCAGCATTTT
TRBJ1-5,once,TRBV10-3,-,CAISDTGGSSRPQHF,TGTGCCATCAGTGATACTGGGGGGAGCTCGAGACCCCAGCATTTT
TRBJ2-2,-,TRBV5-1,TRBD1,CASSLALMRGGDGELFF,TGCGCCAGCAGCTTGGCCCTCATGAGAGGGGGCGACGGGGAGCTGTTTTTT
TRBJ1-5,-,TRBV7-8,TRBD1,CASSFLTGAGQPQHF,TGTGCCAGCAGCTTCTTGACAGGGGCGGGTCAGCCCCAGCATTTT
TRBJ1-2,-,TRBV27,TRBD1,CASSPRTGENYGYTF,TGTGCCAGCAGTCCCCGGACAGGCGAAAACTATGGCTACACCTTC
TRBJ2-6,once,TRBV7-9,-,CASSSGSGWVKSGANVLTF,TGTGCCAGCAGCTCGGGGTCAGGATGGGTCAAATCTGGGGCCAACGTCCTGACTTTC
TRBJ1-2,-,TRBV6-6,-,CASSYSGTSYGYTF,TGTGCCAGCAGTTACTCCGGGACTAGCTATGGCTACACCTTC
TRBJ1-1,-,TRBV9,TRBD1,CASSRQGLRYTEAFF,TGTGCCAGCAGCCGACAGGGCCTTAGGTACACTGAAGCTTTCTTT